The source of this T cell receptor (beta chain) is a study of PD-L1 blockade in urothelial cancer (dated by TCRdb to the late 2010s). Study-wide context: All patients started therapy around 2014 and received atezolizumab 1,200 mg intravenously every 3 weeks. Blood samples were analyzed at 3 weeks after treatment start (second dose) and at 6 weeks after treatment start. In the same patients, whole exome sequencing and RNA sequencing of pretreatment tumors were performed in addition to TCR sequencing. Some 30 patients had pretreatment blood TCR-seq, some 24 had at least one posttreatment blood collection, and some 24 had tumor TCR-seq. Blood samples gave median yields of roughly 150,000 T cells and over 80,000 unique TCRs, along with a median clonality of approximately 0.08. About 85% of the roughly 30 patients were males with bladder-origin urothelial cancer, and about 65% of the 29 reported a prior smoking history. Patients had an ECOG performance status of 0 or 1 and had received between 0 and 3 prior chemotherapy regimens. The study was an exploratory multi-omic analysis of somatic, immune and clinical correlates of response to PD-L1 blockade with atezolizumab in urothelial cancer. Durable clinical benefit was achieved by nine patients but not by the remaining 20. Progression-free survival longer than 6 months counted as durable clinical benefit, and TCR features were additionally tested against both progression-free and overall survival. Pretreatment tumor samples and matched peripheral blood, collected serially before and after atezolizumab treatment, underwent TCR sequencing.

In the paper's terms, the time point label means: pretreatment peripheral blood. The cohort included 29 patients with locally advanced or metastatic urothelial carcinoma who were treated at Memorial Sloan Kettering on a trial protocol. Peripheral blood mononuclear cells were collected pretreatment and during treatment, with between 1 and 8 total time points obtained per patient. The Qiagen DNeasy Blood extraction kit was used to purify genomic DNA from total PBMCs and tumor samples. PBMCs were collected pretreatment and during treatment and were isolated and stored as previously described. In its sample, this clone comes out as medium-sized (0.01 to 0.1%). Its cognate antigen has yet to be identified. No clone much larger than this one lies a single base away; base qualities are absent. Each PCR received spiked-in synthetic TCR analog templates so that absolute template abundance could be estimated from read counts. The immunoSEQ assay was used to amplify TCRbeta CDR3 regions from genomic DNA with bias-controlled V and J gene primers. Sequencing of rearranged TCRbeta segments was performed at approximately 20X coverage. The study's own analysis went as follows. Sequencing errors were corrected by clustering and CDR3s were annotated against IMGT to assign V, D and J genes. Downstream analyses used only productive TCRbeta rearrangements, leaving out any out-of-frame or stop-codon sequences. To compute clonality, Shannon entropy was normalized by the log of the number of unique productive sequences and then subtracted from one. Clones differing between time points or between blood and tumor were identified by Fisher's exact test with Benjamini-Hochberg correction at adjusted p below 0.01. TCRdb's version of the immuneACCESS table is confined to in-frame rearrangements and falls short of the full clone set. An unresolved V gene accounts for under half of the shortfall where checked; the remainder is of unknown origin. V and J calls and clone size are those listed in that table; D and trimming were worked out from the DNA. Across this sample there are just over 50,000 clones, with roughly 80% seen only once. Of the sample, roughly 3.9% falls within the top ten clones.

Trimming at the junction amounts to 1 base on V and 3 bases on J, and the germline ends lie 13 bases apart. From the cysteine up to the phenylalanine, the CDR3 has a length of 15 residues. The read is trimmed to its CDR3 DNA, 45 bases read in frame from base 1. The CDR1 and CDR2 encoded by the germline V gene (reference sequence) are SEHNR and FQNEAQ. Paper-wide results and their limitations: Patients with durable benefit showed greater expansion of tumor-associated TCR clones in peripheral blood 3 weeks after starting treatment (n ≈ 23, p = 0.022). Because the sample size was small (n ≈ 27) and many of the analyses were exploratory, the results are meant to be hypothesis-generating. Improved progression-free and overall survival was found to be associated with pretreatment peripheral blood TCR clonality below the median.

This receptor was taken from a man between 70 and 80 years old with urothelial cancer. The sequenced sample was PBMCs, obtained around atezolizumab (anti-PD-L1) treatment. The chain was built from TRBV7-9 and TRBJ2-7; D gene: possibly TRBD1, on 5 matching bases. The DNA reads TGTGCCAGCAGCTTAGTTGGGGCAGGCTACTACGAGCAGTACTTC. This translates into CASSLVGAGYYEQYF.